By sample fraction, the clone carrying this T cell receptor beta chain is medium-sized. Antigen specificity is unknown. The data were taken from a study of vaccination effects on CD4 cells after COVID-19. The V and J ends lost 4 bases and 4 bases, in that order; junction bases with no gene match: 5. The CDR3 is 14 residues long. Germline V lookup: CDR1 SGHRS, CDR2 YFSETQ. Generated by immunoSEQ multiplex PCR, the TCRdb table keeps only in-frame clones and is missing some. The sample records roughly 50,000 clones, approximately 79% being singletons. Study outcomes and limitations: Nearly all vaccine-induced clones in healthy recipients recognized only SARS-CoV-2.

Using viral peptide pools, the ViraFEST assay grew out antigen-specific CD4+ T cells prior to sequencing. Isolation of CD4+ T cells took place after nine to ten days of culture. Testing of the vaccine recipients showed negative nucleocapsid antibodies and no prior SARS-CoV-2 infection. Half the medium was replaced with IL-2 medium on days 3 and 7. The sequencing here drew on CD4+ T cells from PBMCs cultured with HCoV-OC43 spike peptides, taken before COVID-19 vaccination. The subset: HCoV-OC43 spike overlapping peptide pool stimulation. The TCR was taken from a human donor who received a COVID-19 vaccine. The chain joins TRBV5-1 to TRBJ2-3; 8 bases agree with TRBD1. Here the CDR3 DNA reads TGCGCCAGCAGCACCATACAGGGGGCAGATACGCAGTATTTT. Its translation is CASSTIQGADTQYF.